A single sample gave rise to the 26 T cell receptor beta chains below, sequenced in a study of blood T cell repertoires in COVID-19. TCRdb's copy holds only in-frame clones and misses some; the assay was immunoSEQ multiplex PCR. Here the sample spans about 200,000 clones, around 80% being singletons. What was sequenced was peripheral blood. Receptor source: a man aged 35 to 55 with acute or convalescent COVID-19.

The CDR3 is CASSELVETQYF. The CDR3 nucleotides are TGTGCCAGCAGTGAACTTGTGGAGACCCAGTACTTC. The chain links TRBV2 to TRBJ2-5; D gene uncertain. CDR1 and CDR2 (germline): SNHLY, FYNNEI. There are 12 residues in the CDR3. The V end lost 2 bases, the J end lost 5 bases, and 6 bases lay between the germline ends. Supplemented by reference TRBV2 and TRBJ2-5, the full variable domain reads EPEVTQTPSHQVTQMGQEVILRCVPISNHLYFYWYRQILGQKVEFLVSFYNNEISEKSEIFDDQFSVERPDGSNFTLKIRSTKLEDSAMYFCASSELVETQYFGPGTRLLVL.

CDR3 DNA sequence: TGCAGCGCCCAGGTGCGGGACACTGAAGCTTTCTTT. Amino acids: CSAQVRDTEAFF. The J gene is TRBJ1-1, the V gene TRBV29-1; D ambiguous. Trimming shortened V by 7 bases and J by 3 bases, and 12 bases separated the two germline ends. This CDR3 spans 12 amino acids. Germline values: CDR1 SQVTM, CDR2 ANQGSEA.

In this sample, this clone turned up once. This sequence joins TRBV19 and TRBJ1-1; D is possibly TRBD1 (5 bases). There are 14 residues in the CDR3. V gave up 0 bases and J gave up 7 bases, with 12 bases separating them. Germline CDR1 LNHDA, CDR2 SQIVND (reference sequence). The CDR3 spells CASSIDTGAYEAFF. The DNA of the CDR3 is TGTGCCAGTAGTATAGATACAGGCGCCTATGAAGCTTTCTTT.

The chain combines TRBV5-6 with TRBJ1-1; D perhaps matches TRBD1 (5 bases). Between the trimmed V and J ends, which lost 4 bases and 0 bases, there was a span of 19 bases. Germline lookup yields CDR1 SGHDT and CDR2 YYEEEE. The CDR3 is 17 amino acids. The CDR3 region is CASSPWVRRGLNTEAFF. In DNA, the CDR3 is TGTGCCAGCAGCCCTTGGGTTCGTAGGGGCCTGAACACTGAAGCTTTCTTT.

The chain couples TRBV25-1 to TRBJ1-1, with a possible D match to TRBD1 (5 bases). The CDR3 is made up of 13 amino acids. Between the trimmed V and J ends, which lost 2 bases and 5 bases, there was a span of 9 bases. The germline CDR1 and CDR2 sequences are MGHDK and SYGVNS. The CDR3, as DNA: TGTGCCAGCAGTGAAACAGGAGGGACTGAAGCTTTCTTT. Amino acids: CASSETGGTEAFF.

This clone came up a few times. J is TRBJ2-7 and V is TRBV11-3, with TRBD2 matching 8 bases. This CDR3 is built from 15 residues. The junction had 7 bases not matched to a gene; V was cut back by 1 base and J by 5 bases. Germline loops: CDR1 SGHNT, CDR2 YENEEA. CDR3 DNA sequence: TGTGCCAGCAGCTTAGGGGGACTAGAAGGCGACGAGCAGTACTTC. Its translation: CASSLGGLEGDEQYF.

The chain carries TRBV19 and TRBJ1-1; D is perhaps TRBD1 (6 bases). V was trimmed by 2 bases and J by 1 base, leaving 11 bases between them. Germline V lookup: CDR1 LNHDA, CDR2 SQIVND (reference sequence). CDR3 length: 15 amino acids. For the CDR3, the DNA is TGTGCCAGTAGTATATCCCCAGGGGAGAACACTGAAGCTTTCTTT. As protein: CASSISPGENTEAFF. Full variable domain (remainder filled in from reference TRBV19 and TRBJ1-1): DGGITQSPKYLFRKEGQNVTLSCEQNLNHDAMYWYRQDPGQGLRLIYYSQIVNDFQKGDIAEGYSVSREKKESFPLTVTSAQKNPTAFYLCASSISPGENTEAFFGQGTRLTVV.

The chain carries TRBV7-8 and TRBJ2-5; D perhaps matches TRBD1 (5 bases). The CDR3 covers 15 residues. Germline V gene sequence: CDR1 SGHVS, CDR2 FQNEAQ. Trimming pared 5 bases from V and 5 bases from J, leaving 18 bases between. CDR3 region: CASSSGRGIVETQYF. The DNA of the CDR3 is TGTGCCAGCAGCAGTGGAAGGGGAATCGTGGAGACCCAGTACTTC.

The gene calls are TRBV19 and TRBJ2-2; 8 bases fit TRBD1. This CDR3 is built from 13 residues. Trimming cost V 8 bases and J 4 bases; bases outside gene matches: 3. Germline assignment: CDR1 LNHDA and CDR2 SQIVND (reference sequence). Written as DNA, the CDR3 is TGTGCCAGTGGGGACAGGTTCACCGGGGAGCTGTTTTTT. Its protein is CASGDRFTGELFF. Filled out from reference TRBV19 and TRBJ2-2, the complete variable domain reads DGGITQSPKYLFRKEGQNVTLSCEQNLNHDAMYWYRQDPGQGLRLIYYSQIVNDFQKGDIAEGYSVSREKKESFPLTVTSAQKNPTAFYLCASGDRFTGELFFGEGSRLTVL.

This rearrangement joins TRBV15 to TRBJ2-1; D may be TRBD2 (5 bases). The CDR3 length is 13 residues. The V gene's germline CDR1 is LNHNV and CDR2 YYDKDF (reference sequence). Trimming shortened V by 4 bases and J by 9 bases, and 13 bases separated the two germline ends. Written as DNA, the CDR3 is TGTGCCACCAGCACCGCATTAGCGAGTGAGCAGTTCTTC. Amino acid sequence: CATSTALASEQFF.

This clone was detected only a few times. The chain recombines TRBV7-9 with TRBJ2-1; D call uncertain. The V gene lost 0 bases and the J gene lost 6 bases, with 6 bases spanning the gap. The length of the CDR3 is 13 residues. Germline CDR1 reads SEHNR; CDR2 reads FQNEAQ (reference sequence). The CDR3 here is CASSLAPSNEQFF. CDR3 nucleotide sequence: TGTGCCAGCAGCTTAGCCCCCAGCAATGAGCAGTTCTTC.

The CDR3 here is CAISRDRSSGNTIYF. CDR3 sequence (DNA): TGTGCCATCAGTCGGGACAGAAGCTCTGGAAACACCATATATTTT. The chain employs TRBV10-3 and TRBJ1-3; 7 bases match TRBD1. The germline V gene encodes CDR1 ENHRY and CDR2 SYGVKD. V lost 5 bases and J lost 0; bases outside the gene matches: 4. CDR3 size: 15 residues.

V is TRBV5-4 and J is TRBJ2-1; 9 bases match TRBD2. The CDR3 length is 15 residues. V lost 3 bases to trimming and J lost 8 bases; unmatched junction nucleotides: 9. CDR1 SGHNT and CDR2 YYREEE come from the germline V gene (reference sequence). The CDR3 DNA sequence: TGTGCCAGCAGCTCAAGACTAGCGGCTGGACATGAGCAGTTCTTC. This codes for CASSSRLAAGHEQFF.

The chain is built from TRBV29-1 and TRBJ2-2; D not resolved. The CDR3 totals 14 residues. Per germline, CDR1 SQVTM and CDR2 ANQGSEA. V lost 6 bases and J 0 bases, leaving 11 bases between the germline ends. CDR3 region: CSVPTGTNTGELFF. Here the CDR3 DNA reads TGCAGCGTCCCGACTGGAACGAACACCGGGGAGCTGTTTTTT.

The genes are TRBV27 and TRBJ2-7; TRBD1 matches at 9 bases. Germline CDR1 reads MNHEY; CDR2 reads SMNVEV (reference sequence). The V and J ends lost 7 bases and 1 base, in that order; junction bases with no gene match: 14. The CDR3 is made up of 17 amino acids. The DNA of the CDR3 is TGTGCCAGCATCAGTTTGGGGGACGGGACAGGGTCCTACGAGCAGTACTTC. It is translated as CASISLGDGTGSYEQYF.

This sequence joins TRBV29-1 and TRBJ1-1; 8 bases fit TRBD1. The ends lost 6 bases at V and 0 bases at J; junction bases unmatched: 6. CDR1 and CDR2 (germline): SQVTM, ANQGSEA. The CDR3 sequence is 14 residues long. CDR3: CSVAGGTVNTEAFF. CDR3 DNA: TGCAGCGTGGCAGGGGGCACCGTGAACACTGAAGCTTTCTTT.

The J gene is TRBJ1-2, the V gene TRBV3-1 (or the pseudogene TRBV3-2); 8 positions match TRBD1. After removal of 0 bases from V and 3 bases from J, the junction contained 6 bases not matched to a gene. The CDR3 consists of 16 residues. Germline lookup yields CDR1 LGHDT and CDR2 YNNKEL (reference sequence). CDR3 in DNA: TGTGCCAGCAGCCAAGAGTCCCAGGGGGCTTACTATGGCTACACCTTC. Its translation is CASSQESQGAYYGYTF.

This clone was seen a handful of times. V is TRBV7-3 and J is TRBJ1-1, with D unclear. The CDR3 runs 12 residues. CDR1 and CDR2 from the germline V gene are SGHTA and FQGTGA. Trimming shortened V by 1 base and J by 7 bases, and 7 bases separated the two germline ends. The CDR3, as DNA: TGTGCCAGCAGCTTAAGTCCCATTGAAGCTTTCTTT. Amino acid sequence: CASSLSPIEAFF.

The V and J genes are TRBV5-1 and TRBJ1-3; TRBD1 aligns across 7 bases. The CDR3 extends over 16 amino acids. Germline loops: CDR1 SGHRS, CDR2 YFSETQ. V shed 4 bases and J 0 bases; nucleotides not matched to a gene: 7. The DNA for the CDR3 is TGCGCCAGCAGCCCGAGCCGGACAGGCTCTGGAAACACCATATATTTT. Translation: CASSPSRTGSGNTIYF.

The J gene is TRBJ2-3, the V gene TRBV19; D is unresolved. The CDR3 length is 12 residues. The germline V gene has CDR1 LNHDA and CDR2 SQIVND (reference sequence). The ends were cut back, 5 bases at V and 3 bases at J, with 6 bases in the middle. The CDR3 DNA reads as TGTGCCAGTAGTGTCGGGACAGATACGCAGTATTTT. This translates into CASSVGTDTQYF.

The chain recombines TRBV4-2 with TRBJ2-1; 12 bases align to TRBD2. V was pared by 4 bases and J by 7 bases, with 11 bases of the junction left unmatched. Germline values: CDR1 LGHNA, CDR2 YNFKEQ. This CDR3 is 17 amino acids long. CDR3 amino acids: CASSPRTSGTVKNEQFF. CDR3 in DNA: TGTGCCAGCAGCCCTCGGACTAGCGGGACGGTGAAAAATGAGCAGTTCTTC.

The chain joins TRBV9 to TRBJ2-7; D may be TRBD2 (5 bases). Germline CDR1 reads SGDLS; CDR2 reads YYNGEE. Trimming took off 4 bases at V and 4 bases at J, with 15 bases between the two ends. This CDR3 is built from 14 residues. The CDR3 loop reads CASSMTNDGYEQYF. The CDR3 nucleotides are TGTGCCAGCAGCATGACTAACGACGGGTACGAGCAGTACTTC.

The CDR3 is CASSVREQETEAFF. The CDR3 bases are TGTGCCAGCAGCGTCCGGGAGCAAGAGACTGAAGCTTTCTTT. The chain recombines TRBV5-5 with TRBJ1-1, with D unresolved. CDR1 is SGHKS and CDR2 is YYEKEE in the germline V gene (reference sequence). Trimming removed 4 bases at V and 5 bases at J, with 15 bases between. The CDR3 is made up of 14 amino acids. The variable domain in full, with the rest retrieved from reference TRBV5-5 and TRBJ1-1, is DAGVTQSPTHLIKTRGQQVTLRCSPISGHKSVSWYQQVLGQGPQFIFQYYEKEERGRGNFPDRFSARQFPNYSSELNVNALLLGDSALYLCASSVREQETEAFFGQGTRLTVV.

Only one count was recorded for this clone. The chain recombines TRBV27 with TRBJ1-2; the D is unclear. The germline V gene has CDR1 MNHEY and CDR2 SMNVEV (reference sequence). With 6 bases removed from V and 1 base from J, the gap between germline ends came to 15 bases. The CDR3 has 15 amino acids. The CDR3 is CASRNPPGDNYGYTF. In nucleotides, the CDR3 is TGTGCCAGCAGGAACCCCCCCGGGGATAACTATGGCTACACCTTC.

This chain links TRBV6-1 with TRBJ2-7, with 7 bases lining up with TRBD1. Trimming cost V 0 bases and J 6 bases; bases outside gene matches: 2. The CDR3 covers 13 residues. CDR1 is MNHNS, CDR2 SASEGT, per germline. The CDR3 nucleotides are TGTGCCAGCAGTGAAGCAAGGACAGGCGAGCAGTACTTC. Protein product: CASSEARTGEQYF.

This clone turned up a few times. The chain recombines TRBV29-1 with TRBJ2-2; D is perhaps TRBD2 (6 bases). Germline lookup yields CDR1 SQVTM and CDR2 ANQGSEA. This CDR3 is 14 amino acids long. Trimming stripped 0 bases from V and 5 bases from J, with 10 bases between. The CDR3 sequence: CSVEDGGGTGELFF. The CDR3 bases are TGCAGCGTTGAAGACGGGGGTGGGACCGGGGAGCTGTTTTTT.